This entry concerns a single T cell receptor (beta chain). Its antigen is unidentified. A much larger clonotype is one base distant, so this may be a read error. The investigators amplified TCR beta CDR3 regions from RNA transcripts. The HTBI primer set drove a first-round RT-PCR of the TCR CDR3. Each CDR3 protein gets one entry after TCRdb re-called the multiplex PCR reads with MiXCR. The sample holds a few hundred thousand distinct CDR3 sequences, around 13% seen once. The data derive from a study of T cells in Graves' hyperthyroidism and ophthalmopathy. Clinical symptoms, serum thyroxine, TRAb, thyroid ultrasound and orbital computed tomography established diagnosis. Study-level results: Most expanded thyroid clonotypes above 0.001 recurred in blood.

The CDR3 consists of 16 residues. Germline V CDR1 and CDR2: LNHDA, SQIVND (reference sequence). Deletions cut 7 bases from V and 8 bases from J, with 24 bases between. The rearrangement uses TRBV19 and TRBJ2-1, with TRBD2 as a possible D gene (6 bases). What was sequenced was blood. The clonotype originates from a woman aged 40 to 49 with Graves' ophthalmopathy. This CDR3 is CASTTVPGVGGDEQFF. DNA of the CDR3: TGTGCCAGTACCACGGTTCCGGGGGTGGGTGGGGATGAGCAGTTCTTC.